This T cell receptor (beta chain) was identified in a study of shared clonotypes between healthy human individuals. CDR1 is MGHRA and CDR2 is YSYEKL in the germline V gene. The length of the CDR3 is 15 residues. Trimming cost V 5 bases and J 0 bases, with 14 bases left between them. This clone appeared once. The antigen remains unidentified. Points from the study as a whole: Among donors, the sharing of clonotypes was expected to be influenced by sequencing depth.

TCRdb keeps only in-frame clones here, not all; method: immunoSEQ multiplex PCR. This repertoire shows about 2.1 million clones, about 92% found once; its top ten account for roughly 1.8%. The naive CD8 fraction comprised CD45RO-negative cells positively selected for CCR7 and excluded terminally differentiated effector memory CD45RA+ cells. This TCR was recovered from a man between 18 and 35 years old in good health. Some clones in this sample may be carry-over from other donors' samples. The chain couples TRBV4-1 to TRBJ2-7; maybe TRBD1 (6 bases). Sample: naive CD8+ T cells from PBMCs. The DNA for the CDR3 is TGCGCCAGCAGCACCGGGACAAGAAGCTCCTACGAGCAGTACTTC. Protein sequence: CASSTGTRSSYEQYF.